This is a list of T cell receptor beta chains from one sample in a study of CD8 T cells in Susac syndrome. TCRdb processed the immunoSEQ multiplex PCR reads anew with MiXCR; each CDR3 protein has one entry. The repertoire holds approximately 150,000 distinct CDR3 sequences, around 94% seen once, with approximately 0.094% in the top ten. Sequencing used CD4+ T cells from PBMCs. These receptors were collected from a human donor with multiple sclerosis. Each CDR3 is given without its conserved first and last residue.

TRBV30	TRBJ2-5	AWRILAAQETQY
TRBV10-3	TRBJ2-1	AISEEGMWSEF
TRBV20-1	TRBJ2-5	SALDPSSGFKETQY
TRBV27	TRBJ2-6	ASSFWDRGYPGGANVLT
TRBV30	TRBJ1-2	AWGTVGDYGYT
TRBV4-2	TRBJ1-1	ASSQPVQGGTEAF
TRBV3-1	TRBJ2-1	ASSQDRGSHNEQF
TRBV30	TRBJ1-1	AWTSMGETEAF
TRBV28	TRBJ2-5	ASSGPQGETQY
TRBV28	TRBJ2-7	ASSLRPEGEQY
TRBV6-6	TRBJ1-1	ASSPDRDAAEAF
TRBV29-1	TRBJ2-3	SVSGAESTDTQY
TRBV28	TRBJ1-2	ASSFGVRNYGYT
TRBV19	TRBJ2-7	ASSNGREDEQY
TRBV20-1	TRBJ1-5	SARDPRDTAGH
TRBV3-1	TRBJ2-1	ASSQEFHVAPNEQF
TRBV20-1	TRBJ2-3	SARVGARTDTQY